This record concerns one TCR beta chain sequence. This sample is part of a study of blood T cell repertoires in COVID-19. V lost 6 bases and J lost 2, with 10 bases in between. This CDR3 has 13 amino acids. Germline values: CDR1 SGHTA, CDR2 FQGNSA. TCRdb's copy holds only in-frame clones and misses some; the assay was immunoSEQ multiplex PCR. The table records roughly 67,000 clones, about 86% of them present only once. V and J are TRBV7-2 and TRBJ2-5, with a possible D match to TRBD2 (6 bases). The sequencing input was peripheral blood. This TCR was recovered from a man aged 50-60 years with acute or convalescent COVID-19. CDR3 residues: CASSRDFQETQYF. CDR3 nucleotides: TGTGCCAGCAGTCGGGACTTTCAAGAGACCCAGTACTTC.